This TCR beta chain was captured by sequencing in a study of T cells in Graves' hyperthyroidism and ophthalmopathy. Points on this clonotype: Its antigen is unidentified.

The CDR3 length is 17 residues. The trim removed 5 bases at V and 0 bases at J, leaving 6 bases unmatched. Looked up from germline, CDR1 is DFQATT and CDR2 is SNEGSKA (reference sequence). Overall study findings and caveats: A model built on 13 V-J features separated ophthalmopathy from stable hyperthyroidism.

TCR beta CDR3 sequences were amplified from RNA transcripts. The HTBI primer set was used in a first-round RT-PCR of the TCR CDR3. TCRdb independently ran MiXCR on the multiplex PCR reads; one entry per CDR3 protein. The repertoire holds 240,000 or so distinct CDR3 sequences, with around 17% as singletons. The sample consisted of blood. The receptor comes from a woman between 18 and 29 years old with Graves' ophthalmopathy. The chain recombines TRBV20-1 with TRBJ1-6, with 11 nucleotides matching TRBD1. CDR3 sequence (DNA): TGCAGTGCTCTAGGACAGGGGGCTAGCTCCTATAATTCACCCCTCCACTTT. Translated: CSALGQGASSYNSPLHF.